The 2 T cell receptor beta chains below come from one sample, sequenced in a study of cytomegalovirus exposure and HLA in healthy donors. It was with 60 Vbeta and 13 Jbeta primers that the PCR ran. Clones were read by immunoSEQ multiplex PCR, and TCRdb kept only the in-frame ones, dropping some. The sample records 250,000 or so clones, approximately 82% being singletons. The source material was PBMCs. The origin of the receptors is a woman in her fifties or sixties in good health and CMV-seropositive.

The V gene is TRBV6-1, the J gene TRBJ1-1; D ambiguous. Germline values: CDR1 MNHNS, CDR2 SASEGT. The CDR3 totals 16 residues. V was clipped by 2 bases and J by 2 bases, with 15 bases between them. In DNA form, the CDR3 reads TGTGCCAGCAGTGAATTCTCCCGGTCGTTAAACACTGAAGCTTTCTTT. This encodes CASSEFSRSLNTEAFF.

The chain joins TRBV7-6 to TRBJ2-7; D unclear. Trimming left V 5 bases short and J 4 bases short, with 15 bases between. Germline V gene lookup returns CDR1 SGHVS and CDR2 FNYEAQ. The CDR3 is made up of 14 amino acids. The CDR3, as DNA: TGTGCCAGCAGCCCTCCATCAGAACAGTACGAGCAGTACTTC. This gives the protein CASSPPSEQYEQYF.